These 21 T cell receptor beta chains were all obtained from the same sample, sequenced in a study of B cell selection in AIRE deficiency. Produced via immunoSEQ multiplex PCR; TCRdb's table is partial and in-frame only. The sample carries about 26,000 clones, roughly 90% recorded once. Sorted regulatory T cells were CD4-positive, CD25-high and CD127-low or negative. Sequencing was performed on CD4+CD25+ Tregs sorted from PBMCs. Every receptor here comes from a human donor in good health.

This chain joins TRBV6-1 and TRBJ2-7, with 10 nucleotides matching TRBD1. The CDR3 runs 14 residues. V shed 7 bases, J shed 5 bases, and the junction held 8 bases outside the gene matches. Looked up from germline, CDR1 is MNHNS and CDR2 is SASEGT. The CDR3 DNA is TGTGCCAGCATTGTCGACAGGGGGCTTAACGAGCAGTACTTC. Its protein product is CASIVDRGLNEQYF.

This clone was picked up one time. V and J are TRBV7-2 and TRBJ2-2; D is undetermined. Germline CDR1 reads SGHTA; CDR2 reads FQGNSA. Trimming shortened V by 5 bases and J by 8 bases, and 9 bases separated the two germline ends. The length of the CDR3 is 12 residues. The DNA of the CDR3 is TGTGCCAGCAGCCGCTCAGGAGGGGAGCTGTTTTTT. Translating gives CASSRSGGELFF.

V gene TRBV7-8 combines with J gene TRBJ1-5; D gene ambiguous. V lost 0 bases and J 6 bases, leaving 9 bases between the germline ends. Germline values: CDR1 SGHVS, CDR2 FQNEAQ. The CDR3 runs to 14 residues. The CDR3 protein is CASSLAPKGQPQHF. As DNA, the CDR3 is TGTGCCAGCAGCTTAGCGCCTAAAGGTCAGCCCCAGCATTTT.

The gene calls are TRBV7-9 and TRBJ1-3; no firm D call. V was shortened by 3 bases and J by 4 bases, with 10 bases between the two germline ends. CDR1 SEHNR and CDR2 FQNEAQ come from the germline V gene (reference sequence). The CDR3 is 14 residues long. In nucleotides, the CDR3 is TGTGCCAGCAGCTTTTCCGGCGCAGGAAACACCATATATTTT. Amino acids: CASSFSGAGNTIYF.

The chain links TRBV25-1 to TRBJ1-2; D is unresolved. CDR3 length: 12 residues. V gave up 5 bases and J gave up 11 bases, with 15 bases separating them. Germline V CDR1 and CDR2: MGHDK, SYGVNS. The CDR3 region has the DNA TGTGCCAGCAGTTCGACCGCACTTGGGTACACCTTC. It is translated as CASSSTALGYTF.

The rearrangement joins TRBV6-6 to TRBJ2-7; perhaps D is TRBD1 or TRBD2 (5 bases each). Germline lookup yields CDR1 MNHNY and CDR2 SVGAGI (reference sequence). The length of the CDR3 is 11 residues. The CDR3 region is CDGDEPYEQYF. CDR3 nucleotide sequence: TGTGATGGGGACGAGCCTTACGAGCAGTACTTC.

V and J are TRBV5-6 and TRBJ2-5; D possibly corresponds to TRBD2 (6 bases). The CDR3 loop spans 14 amino acids. V dropped 0 bases and J dropped 4 bases, with 10 bases sitting between them. The germline CDR1 and CDR2 sequences are SGHDT and YYEEEE. The CDR3 bases are TGTGCCAGCAGCTTGGGGCGGGGTGGAGAGACCCAGTACTTC. Translation: CASSLGRGGETQYF.

This clone has just one count. The V call is TRBV11-2, the J call TRBJ1-2; D is unresolved. V was clipped by 5 bases and J by 4 bases, with 8 bases between them. Germline-derived CDR1 and CDR2 are SGHAT and FQNNGV. This CDR3 has 12 residues. The CDR3: CASSRGGYGYTF. CDR3 bases: TGTGCCAGCAGCCGAGGAGGCTATGGCTACACCTTC. Variable domain in full (rest from reference TRBV11-2 and TRBJ1-2): EAGVAQSPRYKIIEKRQSVAFWCNPISGHATLYWYQQILGQGPKLLIQFQNNGVVDDSQLPKDRFSAERLKGVDSTLKIQPAKLEDSAVYLCASSRGGYGYTFGSGTRLTVV.

The chain uses TRBV5-8 and TRBJ2-5; 7 bases fit TRBD2. CDR1 and CDR2 from the germline V gene are SGHTS and YDEGEE. The CDR3 runs 16 residues. Germline trimming cut 4 bases from V and 3 bases from J; bases unmatched to any gene: 12. The CDR3 DNA is TGTGCCAGCAGCCGGGACTACCCGCTAGCTGAAGAGACCCAGTACTTC. The encoded protein is CASSRDYPLAEETQYF.

The CDR3 is CASRSGQGGNTDTQYF. In DNA, the CDR3 is TGTGCCAGCAGAAGTGGACAGGGAGGTAACACAGATACGCAGTATTTT. The chain recombines TRBV6-6 with TRBJ2-3; 8 bases are shared with TRBD1. J was trimmed by 2 bases and V by 6 bases; bases with no gene match: 10. This CDR3 spans 16 amino acids. Germline V gene data show CDR1 as MNHNY and CDR2 as SVGAGI (reference sequence).

DNA for the CDR3: TGTGCCAGCAGCTTAGATACAGGAACAGATACGCAGTATTTT. Protein product: CASSLDTGTDTQYF. The chain is built from TRBV11-3 and TRBJ2-3, with D perhaps matching TRBD1 (5 bases). There are 14 residues in the CDR3. Trimming shortened V by 0 bases and J by 3 bases, and 7 bases separated the two germline ends. From germline, CDR1 is SGHNT and CDR2 YENEEA.

The rearrangement links TRBV2 to TRBJ2-2; 8 bases line up with TRBD2. CDR3 length: 17 amino acids. In germline, CDR1 is SNHLY, CDR2 FYNNEI. J was trimmed by 6 bases and V by 2 bases; bases with no gene match: 11. In nucleotides, the CDR3 is TGTGCCAGCAGTGAACCCCGGTACGGGGGGGTACCCGGGGAGCTGTTTTTT. As protein: CASSEPRYGGVPGELFF.

The V gene is TRBV2, the J gene TRBJ1-2; possibly TRBD1 for D (5 bases). Germline V lookup: CDR1 SNHLY, CDR2 FYNNEI. CDR3 size: 16 residues. V lost 6 bases, J lost 8 bases, and 25 bases lay in between. CDR3 bases: TGTGCCAGCAGGCAGCGAAGGTCGGGGACCAGCGTCGGCTACACCTTC. It translates to CASRQRRSGTSVGYTF.

In its sample, this clone was seen a few times. Other nucleotide sequences in the sample specify the same CDR3. The chain has TRBV18 and TRBJ1-5; no clear D. Looked up from germline, CDR1 is KGHSH and CDR2 is LQKENI. Trimming took 6 bases from V and 5 from J, leaving 8 bases between them. This CDR3 comprises 12 residues. The CDR3: CASSLPDQPQHF. The CDR3 nucleotides are TGTGCCAGCTCCCTCCCCGATCAGCCCCAGCATTTT.

The V call is TRBV21-1, the J call TRBJ2-6; the D call of TRBD1 is as the table states it, not checked on the DNA. TRBV21-1 is a known pseudogene. The CDR3 extends over 19 amino acids. The CDR3 region is CASSARLTGNCSGANVLTF. The CDR3 bases are TGTGCCAGCAGCGCTCGCCTGACAGGGAACTGCTCTGGGGCCAACGTCCTGACTTTC.

V is TRBV7-2 and J is TRBJ2-3; the D gene is possibly TRBD2 (5 bases). Germline-derived CDR1 and CDR2 are SGHTA and FQGNSA. Between the trimmed V and J ends, which lost 2 bases and 6 bases, there was a span of 9 bases. The length of the CDR3 is 13 residues. CDR3: CASSLSRGDTQYF. For the CDR3, the DNA is TGTGCCAGCAGCTTATCTAGAGGGGATACGCAGTATTTT. Complete variable domain (other parts from reference TRBV7-2 and TRBJ2-3): GAGVSQSPSNKVTEKGKDVELRCDPISGHTALYWYRQSLGQGLEFLIYFQGNSAPDKSGLPSDRFSAERTGGSVSTLTIQRTQQEDSAVYLCASSLSRGDTQYFGPGTRLTVL.

The V call is TRBV5-1, the J call TRBJ2-7, with 11 bases identical to TRBD2. V was pared by 4 bases and J by 2 bases, with 8 bases of the junction left unmatched. The V gene's germline CDR1 is SGHRS and CDR2 YFSETQ. The CDR3 runs to 16 residues. CDR3 sequence reads: CASSPRGTSGTYEQYF. CDR3 nucleotide sequence: TGCGCCAGCAGCCCCCGAGGGACTAGCGGCACCTACGAGCAGTACTTC. The variable domain in full, completed from reference TRBV5-1 and TRBJ2-7, reads KAGVTQTPRYLIKTRGQQVTLSCSPISGHRSVSWYQQTPGQGLQFLFEYFSETQRNKGNFPGRFSGRQFSNSRSEMNVSTLELGDSALYLCASSPRGTSGTYEQYFGPGTRLTVT.

This rearrangement joins TRBV5-1 to TRBJ2-3; 9 bases are a match to TRBD2. With V trimmed by 0 bases and J by 4 bases, 0 bases remained unmatched. The germline CDR1 and CDR2 sequences are SGHRS and YFSETQ. The CDR3 contains 14 residues. The CDR3 coding sequence is TGCGCCAGCAGCTTGGTAGCGGGGGCAGATACGCAGTATTTT. This encodes CASSLVAGADTQYF. The complete variable domain, with remaining parts taken from reference TRBV5-1 and TRBJ2-3, reads KAGVTQTPRYLIKTRGQQVTLSCSPISGHRSVSWYQQTPGQGLQFLFEYFSETQRNKGNFPGRFSGRQFSNSRSEMNVSTLELGDSALYLCASSLVAGADTQYFGPGTRLTVL.

The V call is TRBV7-9, the J call TRBJ1-1; D uncertain. V lost 1 base and J 6 bases, leaving 3 bases between the germline ends. The V gene's germline CDR1 is SEHNR and CDR2 FQNEAQ (reference sequence). The length of the CDR3 is 11 residues. The CDR3 region is CASSLVAEAFF. The CDR3, as DNA: TGTGCCAGCAGCTTAGTGGCTGAAGCTTTCTTT.

This chain links TRBV7-2 with TRBJ2-5, with D perhaps matching TRBD2 (6 bases). This CDR3 is built from 15 residues. Trimming took 1 base from V and 5 from J, leaving 14 bases between them. Germline V gene data show CDR1 as SGHTA and CDR2 as FQGNSA. This CDR3 is CASSLEEGWGETQYF. The CDR3 DNA reads TGTGCCAGCAGCTTAGAGGAGGGATGGGGGGAGACCCAGTACTTC.

This clone was seen once. This chain links TRBV30 with TRBJ1-5; D remains unclear. The CDR3 covers 12 residues. Between the trimmed V and J ends, which lost 5 bases and 0 bases, there was a span of 5 bases. Germline V gives CDR1 GTSNPN, CDR2 SVGIG (reference sequence). CDR3 sequence reads: CAWGNSNQPQHF. The CDR3 region has the DNA TGTGCCTGGGGTAATAGCAATCAGCCCCAGCATTTT.